These 25 T cell receptor beta chains share one sample of origin, sequenced in a study of blood T cells in healthy people across ages. The authors ran a second PCR of roughly 6 to 12 cycles using a sample-barcoded 5' primer and a J-beta primer mix. A single record per CDR3 protein comes from TCRdb applying MiXCR to the 5' RACE reads. The table records more than 650,000 distinct CDR3 sequences, 22% of them present only once. What was sequenced was blood. The receptor source for this set is a man aged 65 to 79 in good health.

This clonotype occurred a few times. The rearrangement joins TRBV20-1 to TRBJ2-2, with D possibly called TRBD1 or TRBD2 (5 bases each). This CDR3 contains 15 residues. V lost 2 bases and J lost 3, with 13 bases in between. The germline V gene has CDR1 DFQATT and CDR2 SNEGSKA (reference sequence). Here the CDR3 DNA reads TGCAGTGCTAGACTGTCAGGGAGAGACACCGGGGAGCTGTTTTTT. As protein: CSARLSGRDTGELFF.

This clonotype was picked up a small number of times. The V call is TRBV5-1, the J call TRBJ1-6; 7 bases fit TRBD1. CDR1 SGHRS and CDR2 YFSETQ come from the germline V gene. The CDR3 loop spans 15 amino acids. V lost 4 bases to trimming and J lost 5 bases; unmatched junction nucleotides: 6. CDR3 DNA sequence: TGCGCCAGCAGCCCCGGGACAGACGATAATTCACCCCTCCACTTT. Translation gives CASSPGTDDNSPLHF.

The chain employs TRBV20-1 and TRBJ2-1; D tentatively fits TRBD1 or TRBD2 (5 bases each). Trimming shortened V by 2 bases and J by 8 bases, and 16 bases separated the two germline ends. The CDR3 spans 14 residues. Germline lookup yields CDR1 DFQATT and CDR2 SNEGSKA (reference sequence). The CDR3 DNA reads as TGCAGTGCTAGAAGCGGTTACCTCAGGGATGAGCAGTTCTTC. It yields the protein CSARSGYLRDEQFF.

The sample holds a few counts of this clonotype. The rearrangement links TRBV6-2 or TRBV6-3 to TRBJ2-7; D is undetermined. CDR3 length: 14 residues. From germline, CDR1 is MNHEY and CDR2 SVGEGT. The V end was cut by 6 bases, the J end by 0 bases, with 12 bases between. DNA for the CDR3: TGTGCCAGCAGCATAGCCGGAAGCTCCTACGAGCAGTACGTC. It codes for CASSIAGSSYEQYV.

This clonotype was counted only a few times. This chain joins TRBV28 and TRBJ2-1; maybe TRBD1 (6 bases). The J call may be wrong; the DNA end is better matched by TRBJ2-7. The CDR3 is 13 residues long. Germline CDR1 and CDR2: MDHEN and SYDVKM. CDR3 loop: CASRVGQLYEQYF. The CDR3 nucleotides are TGTGCCAGCAGGGTGGGACAACTTTACGAGCAGTACTTC.

The chain joins TRBV2 to TRBJ2-5, with 8 bases aligning to TRBD1. This CDR3 contains 15 residues. Germline CDR1 and CDR2: SNHLY and FYNNEI. V gave up 4 bases and J gave up 5 bases; unmatched junction bases: 9. The CDR3 coding sequence is TGTGCCAGCAGTGGAGGAGGATACAGGGGGGAGACCCAGTACTTC. Its protein is CASSGGGYRGETQYF. Combining the CDR3 with reference TRBV2 and TRBJ2-5 gives the whole variable domain EPEVTQTPSHQVTQMGQEVILRCVPISNHLYFYWYRQILGQKVEFLVSFYNNEISEKSEIFDDQFSVERPDGSNFTLKIRSTKLEDSAMYFCASSGGGYRGETQYFGPGTRLLVL.

This clonotype has a handful of counts. The J gene is TRBJ1-1, the V gene TRBV5-1; weak D call: TRBD1 (5 bases). V lost 3 bases and J 4 bases, leaving 13 bases between the germline ends. Germline V gives CDR1 SGHRS, CDR2 YFSETQ. The CDR3 totals 14 residues. In nucleotides, the CDR3 is TGCGCCAGCAGCTGGGGGGGGGAGAGCACTGAAGCTTTCTTT. This codes for CASSWGGESTEAFF.

The V and J genes are TRBV7-8 and TRBJ2-3; a weak D match, TRBD2 (5 bases). The CDR3 is 13 residues long. V lost 3 bases, J lost 7 bases, and 11 bases lay in between. Germline CDR1 reads SGHVS; CDR2 reads FQNEAQ. CDR3 sequence: CASSLGGFNTQYF. The CDR3 region has the DNA TGTGCCAGCAGCTTGGGCGGGTTCAATACGCAGTATTTT.

With respect to this clonotype: A much bigger clone sits one base away, suggesting this may be a read error. The genes are TRBV11-2 and TRBJ1-1; no clear D. The CDR3 contains 15 residues. The germline gives CDR1 SGHAT, CDR2 FQNNGV. This CDR3 reads CASSLLQGSNTEASF. CDR3 sequence (DNA): TGTGCCAGCAGCTTACTGCAAGGATCGAACACTGAAGCTTCCTTT.

This clonotype came up once. V is TRBV20-1 and J is TRBJ1-5; D might be TRBD1 (6 bases). Germline V gene lookup returns CDR1 DFQATT and CDR2 SNEGSKA (reference sequence). There are 13 residues in the CDR3. V shed 7 bases and J shed 4 bases, with 14 bases lying between them. The CDR3 DNA reads TGCAGTGTCGGGGGCCCTAGGAATCAGCCCCAGCATTTT. This sequence encodes CSVGGPRNQPQHF.

This chain links TRBV6-5 with TRBJ2-1, with 7 bases aligning to TRBD2. V lost 6 bases and J lost 5; bases outside the gene matches: 10. This CDR3 region has 15 residues. Germline CDR1 MNHEY, CDR2 SVGAGI. The CDR3 DNA sequence: TGTGCCAGCAGAGGGACTACCCAGGGTCACAATGAGCAGTTCTTC. Translation: CASRGTTQGHNEQFF.

The chain recombines TRBV20-1 with TRBJ2-7, with 11 bases matching TRBD1. With V trimmed by 5 bases and J by 6 bases, 9 bases remained unmatched. Germline V lookup: CDR1 DFQATT, CDR2 SNEGSKA (reference sequence). The CDR3 is made up of 14 amino acids. The DNA of the CDR3 is TGCAGTGCTGCGCCTGGGACAGGGGGATTCGAGCAGTACTTC. Protein: CSAAPGTGGFEQYF.

The rearrangement uses TRBV5-1 and TRBJ2-5; D may match TRBD1 or TRBD2 (6 bases each). Germline loops: CDR1 SGHRS, CDR2 YFSETQ. The CDR3 consists of 14 residues. V was shortened by 0 bases and J by 4 bases, with 10 bases between the two germline ends. The CDR3 protein is CASSLVGGGETQYF. CDR3 DNA: TGCGCCAGCAGCTTGGTGGGGGGCGGAGAGACCCAGTACTTC. The entire variable domain, with the rest obtained from reference TRBV5-1 and TRBJ2-5, is as follows: KAGVTQTPRYLIKTRGQQVTLSCSPISGHRSVSWYQQTPGQGLQFLFEYFSETQRNKGNFPGRFSGRQFSNSRSEMNVSTLELGDSALYLCASSLVGGGETQYFGPGTRLLVL.

This clonotype was seen a handful of times. The V call is TRBV5-5, the J call TRBJ1-5; the D gene is possibly TRBD1 (6 bases). Germline CDR1 and CDR2: SGHKS and YYEKEE (reference sequence). Trimming removed 5 bases from V and 4 bases from J, with 10 bases in between. CDR3 length equals 13 residues. The CDR3 here is CASSGTLNQPQHF. CDR3 nucleotide sequence: TGTGCCAGCAGTGGGACACTAAATCAGCCCCAGCATTTT.

The sample holds one count of this clonotype. This chain joins TRBV5-1 and TRBJ1-2, with a tentative D call TRBD1 (5 bases). V was cut by 3 bases and J by 3 bases, with 21 bases left in between. Germline lookup yields CDR1 SGHRS and CDR2 YFSETQ. The CDR3 length is 17 residues. The CDR3 DNA reads TGCGCCAGCAGCTCGCCAGGGTCCGGTTTATTGGACTATGGCTACACCTTC. Protein sequence: CASSSPGSGLLDYGYTF.

This clonotype came up many times. The chain combines TRBV12-3 or TRBV12-4 with TRBJ2-7; the match to TRBD1 covers 7 bases. The CDR3 length is 14 residues. V was pared by 6 bases and J by 7 bases, with 12 bases of the junction left unmatched. The DNA of the CDR3 is TGTGCCAGCAGAGTGGGACAGTCACCCCGTGAGCAGTACTTC. Its translation is CASRVGQSPREQYF.

This clonotype was recorded a few times. The gene calls are TRBV12-3 or TRBV12-4 and TRBJ1-2, with D uncertain. The CDR3 covers 16 residues. V was trimmed by 6 bases and J by 2 bases, leaving 19 bases between them. CDR3 residues: CASSPFRDPSNYGYTF. The CDR3 DNA reads TGTGCCAGCAGCCCATTCAGAGACCCCTCAAACTATGGCTACACCTTC.

V is TRBV11-2 and J is TRBJ2-7, with TRBD2 matching 11 bases. The CDR3 has 17 residues. V lost 0 bases and J lost 0; bases outside the gene matches: 4. From germline, CDR1 is SGHAT and CDR2 FQNNGV. This chain's CDR3 is CASSLDILAGASYEQYF. The CDR3 DNA reads TGTGCCAGCAGCTTAGACATACTAGCGGGGGCCTCCTACGAGCAGTACTTC.

This clonotype was counted between two and nine times. The rearrangement uses TRBV9 and TRBJ2-1; TRBD2 matches 12 bases. In germline, CDR1 is SGDLS, CDR2 YYNGEE. The V segment lost 4 bases and the J segment 10 bases; nucleotides outside the gene matches: 9. CDR3 length: 15 residues. The DNA of the CDR3 is TGTGCCAGCAGCCCCGTCGGACTAGCGGGATACGAGCAGTTCTTC. It codes for CASSPVGLAGYEQFF.

This rearrangement joins TRBV3-1 to TRBJ2-5; D gene uncertain. Germline values: CDR1 LGHDT, CDR2 YNNKEL (reference sequence). V lost 2 bases and J lost 6, with 10 bases in between. The CDR3 consists of 13 residues. Here the CDR3 DNA reads TGTGCCAGCAGCCAAAGCGCTTTCCAGACCCAGTACTTC. This translates into CASSQSAFQTQYF.

The chain couples TRBV6-1 to TRBJ1-5, with D hard to call. Trimming removed 7 bases at V and 5 bases at J, with 15 bases between. The CDR3 totals 14 residues. The germline V gene has CDR1 MNHNS and CDR2 SASEGT. CDR3 nucleotide sequence: TGTGCCAGCACCGGAGTGAGTGCCGATCAGCCCCAGCATTTT. This translates into CASTGVSADQPQHF.

Notes on this clonotype: Sequence at one end of the junction differs from germline and may be a read error. The chain carries TRBV18 and TRBJ2-7; 7 bases agree with TRBD2. Germline assignment: CDR1 KGHSH and CDR2 LQKENI. The CDR3 runs to 14 residues. This chain's CDR3 is CASSGRDYPYNEQF. The CDR3 DNA follows: TGTGCCAGCTCAGGCCGGGACTACCCCTACAATGAGCAGTTC. The complete variable domain, with remaining parts taken from reference TRBV18 and TRBJ2-7, reads NAGVMQNPRHLVRRRGQEARLRCSPMKGHSHVYWYRQLPEEGLKFMVYLQKENIIDESGMPKERFSAEFPKEGPSILRIQQVVRGDSAAYFCASSGRDYPYNEQFGPGTRLTVT.

The sample holds a few counts of this clonotype. The chain employs TRBV7-9 and TRBJ2-3; D remains ambiguous. Germline V lookup: CDR1 SEHNR, CDR2 FQNEAQ (reference sequence). V shed 2 bases and J shed 4 bases, with 4 bases lying between them. The CDR3 is 12 residues long. Here the CDR3 DNA reads TGTGCCAGCAGCTTATACGCAGATACGCAGTATTTT. Residues: CASSLYADTQYF.

This clonotype was seen ten or more times. This CDR3 reads CASSRGGDTQYF. For the CDR3, the DNA is TGTGCCAGCAGCCGAGGGGGAGATACGCAGTATTTT. The chain couples TRBV7-9 to TRBJ2-3; D possibly corresponds to TRBD1 (6 bases). The CDR3 has 12 amino acids. Germline V gene sequence: CDR1 SEHNR, CDR2 FQNEAQ (reference sequence). V was trimmed by 5 bases and J by 5 bases, leaving 8 bases between them.

The chain's CDR3 is CASSPKSLAGGGDEQFF. The CDR3 nucleotides are TGTGCCAGCAGCCCAAAAAGTCTAGCGGGAGGGGGGGATGAGCAGTTCTTC. The rearrangement joins TRBV7-6 to TRBJ2-1; 12 positions match TRBD2. CDR3 length equals 17 residues. V shed 5 bases and J 8 bases; nucleotides not matched to a gene: 13. Per germline, CDR1 SGHVS and CDR2 FNYEAQ.